Below are 5 T cell receptor beta chains sequenced from a single sample in a study of beta chain features in type 1 diabetes. Expressed TCRB transcripts got sequenced, as all isolated RNA was reverse transcribed. Here immunoSEQ multiplex PCR was the method, and the copy in TCRdb shows in-frame clones only, minus some. The data hold about 620,000 clones, with less than 20% observed a single time. Sequencing was performed on naive CD4+ T cells from blood. These receptors originate from a man aged 18-30 years in good health.

This chain joins TRBV27 and TRBJ1-2, with a tentative D call TRBD1 (5 bases). The germline V gene has CDR1 MNHEY and CDR2 SMNVEV (reference sequence). V shed 5 bases and J shed 4 bases, with 14 bases lying between them. This CDR3 has 14 residues. CDR3 in amino acids: CASSNYRSTYGYTF. In nucleotides, the CDR3 is TGTGCCAGCAGTAACTACAGGTCCACCTATGGCTACACCTTC.

This clone was seen only a few times. The rearrangement joins TRBV10-3 to TRBJ2-3; 10 positions agree with TRBD1. The CDR3 has 17 residues. Germline V lookup: CDR1 ENHRY, CDR2 SYGVKD. V dropped 6 bases and J dropped 1; count of bases not matched to a gene: 10. CDR3 bases: TGTGCCATCAGACCGGGACAGGGGATGTGGGGCACAGATACGCAGTATTTT. Its protein product is CAIRPGQGMWGTDTQYF.

A note on this clone: Within the sample, other DNA sequences also encode this same CDR3. The rearrangement joins TRBV5-1 to TRBJ2-7, with TRBD1 matching over 9 bases. J gave up 2 bases and V 2 bases, and 5 bases lay outside the gene matches. The CDR3 is 15 amino acids. The germline CDR1 and CDR2 sequences are SGHRS and YFSETQ. The chain's CDR3 is CASSFRGQGPYEQYF. As DNA, the CDR3 is TGCGCCAGCAGCTTTAGGGGACAGGGTCCCTACGAGCAGTACTTC.

Here the CDR3 reads CASSLGLAGFQETQYF. The CDR3 DNA reads TGTGCCAGCAGCTTGGGACTAGCGGGGTTCCAAGAGACCCAGTACTTC. This chain uses TRBV5-4 with TRBJ2-5; 11 positions match TRBD2. CDR1 is SGHNT, CDR2 YYREEE, per germline (reference sequence). The CDR3 loop spans 16 amino acids. The J segment lost 1 base and the V segment lost 0 bases, leaving 2 bases of the junction unmatched. Using reference TRBV5-4 and TRBJ2-5 for the parts outside the CDR3, the full variable domain is ETGVTQSPTHLIKTRGQQVTLRCSSQSGHNTVSWYQQALGQGPQFIFQYYREEENGRGNFPPRFSGLQFPNYSSELNVNALELDDSALYLCASSLGLAGFQETQYFGPGTRLLVL.

The V call is TRBV4-3, the J call TRBJ2-3; a possible D gene is TRBD2 (6 bases). Trimming cost V 1 base and J 3 bases, with 14 bases left between them. CDR3 size: 16 residues. Looked up from germline, CDR1 is LGHNA and CDR2 is YSLEER. CDR3 in DNA: TGCGCCAGCAGCCAAGCGGGCGGACTACGGACAGATACGCAGTATTTT. Translating it yields CASSQAGGLRTDTQYF.